Listed below are T cell receptor beta chains from one sample, sequenced in a study of Ad26.COV2.S vaccination and SARS-CoV-2 variants. TCRdb keeps only in-frame clones here, not all; method: immunoSEQ multiplex PCR. This table holds around 300,000 clones, approximately 86% found once. The sample in question was peripheral blood, obtained in a trial of Ad26.COV2.S vaccine versus placebo. These receptors originate from a person aged 18-65 years who received the Ad26.COV2.S COVID-19 vaccine or a placebo. CDR3s include the opening cysteine and the closing phenylalanine or tryptophan. A D gene is named only where the DNA matches it firmly. Expanded clones get a size class; other rows say once, few or many, or leave the size out.

TGTGCCACCCCAGTCGGGGGCACAGATACGCAGTATTTT	CATPVGGTDTQYF	13	.	.	TRBV6-5	TRBJ2-3
TGTGCCAGCAGTTTATTAGGGATGGGACAGGGGGCGGGGAATGAGCAGTTCTTC	CASSLLGMGQGAGNEQFF	18	.	TRBD1	TRBV27	TRBJ2-1
TGTGCCAGCAGCCCTAACACAGATACGCAGTATTTT	CASSPNTDTQYF	12	.	.	TRBV7-2	TRBJ2-3
TGTGCCTGGAGTGTTAATACCCTCATGAACACTGAAGCTTTCTTT	CAWSVNTLMNTEAFF	15	.	.	TRBV30	TRBJ1-1
TGCGCCAGCAGCCTCGGACAGCCTAACACTGAAGCTTTCTTT	CASSLGQPNTEAFF	14	few	.	TRBV5-1	TRBJ1-1
TGTGCCTCCCAGACGGAAGTCTATGGCTACACCTTC	CASQTEVYGYTF	12	.	.	TRBV19	TRBJ1-2
TGTGCCAGCAGCCCCTCCGGGACAGGGTCGTCGGGGCAGTACTTC	CASSPSGTGSSGQYF	15	.	TRBD1	TRBV7-9	TRBJ2-7
TGTGCCAGCTCACCACCACAAGAAGCCTATAATGAGCAGTTCTTC	CASSPPQEAYNEQFF	15	.	.	TRBV18	TRBJ2-1
TGCGCCAGCAGCCAAGATTGGCGGGGGGGCGCAGATACGCAGTATTTT	CASSQDWRGGADTQYF	16	.	TRBD2	TRBV4-3	TRBJ2-3
TGTGCCAGCAGCGCGCCCGGGACAGGGATCTACGAGCAGTACTTC	CASSAPGTGIYEQYF	15	few	TRBD1	TRBV2	TRBJ2-7
TGTGCCAGCAGTTCACGAGACGGTATTTCCCAAGAGACCCAGTACTTC	CASSSRDGISQETQYF	16	.	.	TRBV28	TRBJ2-5
TGTGCCAGCAGCTTTTTGGGGGCCGGGGAGCTGTTTTTT	CASSFLGAGELFF	13	many	.	TRBV5-4	TRBJ2-2
TGTGCCAGCAGCCAAGAAAGTATCTATGGCTACACCTTC	CASSQESIYGYTF	13	.	.	TRBV4-2	TRBJ1-2
TGTGCCAGCAGCCCCGGACAGGGGGTTTATAACACTGAAGCTTTCTTT	CASSPGQGVYNTEAFF	16	.	TRBD1	TRBV7-2	TRBJ1-1
TGTGCCAGCAGCTCAGGGGGGAGCAACACTGAAGCTTTCTTT	CASSSGGSNTEAFF	14	.	TRBD1	TRBV7-2	TRBJ1-1
TGTGCCAGCAGGCCGGGACAGGGTGTTTACGAGCAGTACTTC	CASRPGQGVYEQYF	14	once	TRBD1	TRBV2	TRBJ2-7
TGTGCCAGCAGCCACGGACAGTCCTACGAGCAGTACTTC	CASSHGQSYEQYF	13	.	.	TRBV7-9	TRBJ2-7
TGTGCCAGCAGCTTAGCCCCCACCGGGACAACTACCGGCTACACCTTC	CASSLAPTGTTTGYTF	16	.	.	TRBV7-2	TRBJ1-2
TGTGCCAGCAGCGCGGGCGTCACTGGAAACACCATATATTTT	CASSAGVTGNTIYF	14	.	.	TRBV7-9	TRBJ1-3
TGTGCCAGCAGTGAAGAGGTTACGGAATGGGAGACTGAAGCTTTCTTT	CASSEEVTEWETEAFF	16	.	.	TRBV6-1	TRBJ1-1
TGTGCCAGCTCACCACGCCAGGAGAACATTCAGTACTTC	CASSPRQENIQYF	13	.	.	TRBV18	TRBJ2-4
TGTGCCAGTAAACTCGCCGCTGGGGATCAGCCCCAGCATTTT	CASKLAAGDQPQHF	14	.	.	TRBV19	TRBJ1-5
TGTGCCAGCAGCTCTAGAATCGGGGACAATGAGCAGTTCTTC	CASSSRIGDNEQFF	14	.	.	TRBV7-6	TRBJ2-1
TGTGCCAGCAGCTTAAATCAGGGGGCTACCGGAAACACCATATATTTT	CASSLNQGATGNTIYF	16	.	TRBD1	TRBV7-2	TRBJ1-3
TGTGCCAGCAGCTCAGGGAGGACAGGGACCGAGCAGTACTTC	CASSSGRTGTEQYF	14	few	TRBD1	TRBV7-2	TRBJ2-7
TGTGCCACCAGTACGGGGGGGTCGGGGACCCAGTACTTC	CATSTGGSGTQYF	13	.	TRBD2	TRBV24-1	TRBJ2-5
TGTGCCAGCAGCCAAGACCAGTCCAATCAGCCCCAGCATTTT	CASSQDQSNQPQHF	14	.	.	TRBV4-2	TRBJ1-5